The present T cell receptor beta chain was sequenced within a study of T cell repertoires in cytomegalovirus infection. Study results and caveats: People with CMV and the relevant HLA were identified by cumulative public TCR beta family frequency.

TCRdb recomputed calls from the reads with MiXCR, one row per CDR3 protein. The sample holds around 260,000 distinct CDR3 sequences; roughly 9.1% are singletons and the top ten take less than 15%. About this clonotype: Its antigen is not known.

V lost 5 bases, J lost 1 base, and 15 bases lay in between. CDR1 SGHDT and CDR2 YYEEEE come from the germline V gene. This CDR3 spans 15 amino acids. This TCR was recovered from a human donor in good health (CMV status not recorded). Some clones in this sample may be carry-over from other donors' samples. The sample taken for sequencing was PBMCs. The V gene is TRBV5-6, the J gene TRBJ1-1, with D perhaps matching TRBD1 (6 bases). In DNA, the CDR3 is TGTGCCAGCAGTTTACCTACAGGGCCGAACACTGAAGCTTTCTTT. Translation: CASSLPTGPNTEAFF.